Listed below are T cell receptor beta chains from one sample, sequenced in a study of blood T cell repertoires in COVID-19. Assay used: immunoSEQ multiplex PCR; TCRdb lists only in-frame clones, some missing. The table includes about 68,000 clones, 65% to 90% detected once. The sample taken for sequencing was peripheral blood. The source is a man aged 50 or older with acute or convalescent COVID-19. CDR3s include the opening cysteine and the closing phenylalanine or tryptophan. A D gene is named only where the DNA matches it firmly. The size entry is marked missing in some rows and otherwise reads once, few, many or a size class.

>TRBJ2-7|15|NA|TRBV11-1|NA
CASSQPRGGTYEQYF
TGTGCCAGCAGCCAACCTCGGGGAGGCACCTACGAGCAGTACTTC
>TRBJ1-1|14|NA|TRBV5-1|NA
CASSQVGMNTEAFF
TGCGCCAGCAGCCAGGTGGGTATGAACACTGAAGCTTTCTTT
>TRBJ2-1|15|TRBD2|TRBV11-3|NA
CASSLSAGGHNEQFF
TGTGCCAGCAGCTTATCAGCGGGGGGCCACAATGAGCAGTTCTTC
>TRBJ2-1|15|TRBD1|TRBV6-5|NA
CASSDSVTGANEQFF
TGTGCCAGCAGTGACTCGGTGACAGGGGCCAATGAGCAGTTCTTC
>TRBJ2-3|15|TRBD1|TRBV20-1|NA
CSASSSGQVTDTQYF
TGCAGTGCTAGTTCATCGGGACAGGTTACAGATACGCAGTATTTT
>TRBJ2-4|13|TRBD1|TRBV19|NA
CASSRGDRDIQYF
TGTGCCAGTAGTAGGGGGGACAGGGACATTCAGTACTTC
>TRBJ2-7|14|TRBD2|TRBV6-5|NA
CASSRTSGSYEQYF
TGTGCCAGCAGTCGGACTAGCGGCTCCTACGAGCAGTACTTC
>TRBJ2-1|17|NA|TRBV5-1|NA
CASSLSSGLDSHNEQFF
TGCGCCAGCAGCTTGAGTTCAGGGTTGGATTCCCACAATGAGCAGTTCTTC
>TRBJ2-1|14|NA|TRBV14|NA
CASSPGQFSNEQFF
TGTGCCAGCAGTCCAGGACAATTCAGCAATGAGCAGTTCTTC
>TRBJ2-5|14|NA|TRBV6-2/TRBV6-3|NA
CASSRDSPRETQYF
TGTGCCAGCAGTCGGGACTCCCCTAGGGAGACCCAGTACTTC
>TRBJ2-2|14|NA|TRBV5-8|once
CASSSVVRTGELFF
TGTGCCAGCAGCTCGGTCGTAAGAACCGGGGAGCTGTTTTTT
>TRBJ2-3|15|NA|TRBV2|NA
CASSNRGARADTQYF
TGTGCCAGCAGTAACCGGGGGGCGCGGGCAGATACGCAGTATTTT
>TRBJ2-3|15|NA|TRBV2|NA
CASSEQGSSTDTQYF
TGTGCCAGCAGTGAACAGGGTTCTAGCACAGATACGCAGTATTTT
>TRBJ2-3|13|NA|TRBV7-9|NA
CASSFSSTDTQYF
TGTGCCAGCAGCTTTTCCTCCACAGATACGCAGTATTTT
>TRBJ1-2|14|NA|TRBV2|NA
CASRRTGNSGGYTF
TGTGCCAGCAGACGTACGGGCAACTCGGGGGGCTACACCTTC
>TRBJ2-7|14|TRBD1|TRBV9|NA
CASSVGTGAYEQYF
TGTGCCAGCAGCGTAGGTACAGGGGCCTACGAGCAGTACTTC
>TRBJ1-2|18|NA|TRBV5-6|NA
CASSSSPGWGTANYGYTF
TGTGCCAGCAGCTCATCGCCAGGGTGGGGTACAGCTAACTATGGCTACACCTTC
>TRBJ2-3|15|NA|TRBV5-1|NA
CASTLNGEGTDTQYF
TGCGCCAGCACACTTAACGGGGAGGGCACAGATACGCAGTATTTT
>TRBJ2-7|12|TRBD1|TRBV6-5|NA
CASSDRGIEQYF
TGTGCCAGCTCCGACAGGGGTATCGAGCAGTACTTC
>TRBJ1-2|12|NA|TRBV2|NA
CASRVNRDGYTF
TGTGCCAGCAGGGTGAACAGGGACGGCTACACCTTC
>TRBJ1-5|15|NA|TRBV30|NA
CAWSTGQIFNQPQHF
TGTGCCTGGAGTACAGGACAGATCTTCAATCAGCCCCAGCATTTT
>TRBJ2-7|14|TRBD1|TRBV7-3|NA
CASSLTDRSYEQYF
TGTGCCAGCAGCTTAACGGACAGGTCCTACGAGCAGTACTTC
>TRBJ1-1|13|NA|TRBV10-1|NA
CASSERQGYEAFF
TGCGCCAGCAGTGAGCGGCAGGGCTATGAAGCTTTCTTT
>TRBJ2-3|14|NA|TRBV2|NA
CASEDSGFRDTQYF
TGTGCCAGCGAGGACAGCGGATTTAGGGATACGCAGTATTTT
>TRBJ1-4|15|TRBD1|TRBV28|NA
CASRKRGTGNEKLFF
TGTGCCAGCAGAAAAAGAGGGACAGGCAATGAAAAACTGTTTTTT
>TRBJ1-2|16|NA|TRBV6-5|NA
CASSYSGAGSLYGYTF
TGTGCCAGCAGTTACTCGGGTGCTGGGAGCCTCTATGGCTACACCTTC
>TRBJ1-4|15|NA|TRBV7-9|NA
CASSLARGAQEKLFF
TGTGCCAGCAGCTTAGCGCGGGGGGCGCAAGAAAAACTGTTTTTT
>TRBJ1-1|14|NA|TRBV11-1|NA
CASSLARGNTEAFF
TGTGCCAGCAGCTTAGCGAGAGGGAACACTGAAGCTTTCTTT
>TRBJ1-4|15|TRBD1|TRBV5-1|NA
CASSEGTGPNEKLFF
TGCGCCAGCAGCGAAGGGACAGGGCCTAATGAAAAACTGTTTTTT
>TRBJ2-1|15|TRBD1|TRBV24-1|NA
CATSEPTGVDNEQFF
TGTGCCACCAGTGAGCCGACAGGGGTGGACAATGAGCAGTTCTTC
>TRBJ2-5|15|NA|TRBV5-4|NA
CASSLVPGMGETQYF
TGTGCCAGCAGCTTGGTTCCGGGGATGGGGGAGACCCAGTACTTC
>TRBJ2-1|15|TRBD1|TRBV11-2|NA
CASSLVQGTYNEQFF
TGTGCCAGCAGCTTAGTACAGGGGACCTACAATGAGCAGTTCTTC
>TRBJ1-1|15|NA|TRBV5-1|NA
CASSPLGDGNTEAFF
TGCGCCAGCAGCCCCCTCGGGGATGGGAACACTGAAGCTTTCTTT
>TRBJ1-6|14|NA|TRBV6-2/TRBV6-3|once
CASSYGGGYSPLHF
TGTGCCAGCAGTTACGGAGGCGGATATTCACCCCTCCACTTT
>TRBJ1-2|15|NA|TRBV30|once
CAWSRAIQGFGWGAF
NA
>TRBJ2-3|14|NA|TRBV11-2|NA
CASSLDVSTDTQYF
TGTGCCAGCAGCTTAGACGTCAGCACAGATACGCAGTATTTT
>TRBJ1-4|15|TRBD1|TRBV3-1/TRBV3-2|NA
CASSQKDRGLEKLFF
TGTGCCAGCAGCCAAAAAGACAGGGGGCTTGAAAAACTGTTTTTT
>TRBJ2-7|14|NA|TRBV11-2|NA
CASSAFQGFGEQYF
TGTGCCAGCAGCGCCTTCCAGGGTTTTGGCGAGCAGTACTTC
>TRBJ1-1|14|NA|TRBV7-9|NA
CASSLARENTEAFF
TGTGCCAGCAGCTTGGCGAGGGAGAACACTGAAGCTTTCTTT
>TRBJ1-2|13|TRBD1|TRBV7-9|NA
CASSPRQGNGYTF
TGTGCCAGCAGCCCACGACAGGGCAATGGCTACACCTTC
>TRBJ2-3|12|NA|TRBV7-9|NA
CASSRKGDTQYF
TGTGCCAGCAGTCGTAAGGGGGATACGCAGTATTTT
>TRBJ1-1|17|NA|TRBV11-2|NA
CASSLRLQGWMNTEAFF
TGTGCCAGCAGCTTACGTCTGCAGGGGTGGATGAACACTGAAGCTTTCTTT
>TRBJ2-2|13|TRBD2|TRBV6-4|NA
CASSDGGAGELFF
TGTGCCAGCAGTGACGGGGGGGCCGGGGAGCTGTTTTTT
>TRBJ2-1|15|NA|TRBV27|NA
CASSRKLGGQNEQFF
TGTGCCAGCAGCCGAAAACTCGGGGGGCAGAATGAGCAGTTCTTC
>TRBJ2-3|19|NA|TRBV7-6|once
CASSLNTGSPGHPPDTQYF
TGTGCCAGCAGCTTAAATACAGGGTCACCGGGACATCCACCAGATACGCAGTATTTT
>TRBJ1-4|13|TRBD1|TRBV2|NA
CASRDRQNEKLFF
TGTGCCAGCCGGGACAGACAGAATGAAAAACTGTTTTTT
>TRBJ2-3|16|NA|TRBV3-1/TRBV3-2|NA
CASSQQPGLSTDTQYF
TGTGCCAGCAGCCAACAACCGGGACTTTCCACAGATACGCAGTATTTT
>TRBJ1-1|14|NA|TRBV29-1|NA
CSVGRGDMNTEAFF
TGCAGCGTGGGACGGGGGGACATGAACACTGAAGCTTTCTTT
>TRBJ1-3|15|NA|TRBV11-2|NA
CASSLRGQSVNTIYF
TGTGCCAGCAGCTTACGTGGACAAAGCGTCAACACCATATATTTT
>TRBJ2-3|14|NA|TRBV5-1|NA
CASSHITSTDTQYF
TGCGCCAGCAGCCATATAACTAGCACAGATACGCAGTATTTT
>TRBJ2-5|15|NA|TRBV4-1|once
CASSQDATREETQYF
TGCGCCAGCAGCCAAGATGCGACGAGGGAAGAGACCCAGTACTTC
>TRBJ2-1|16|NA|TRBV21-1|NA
CASSKGGGASYNEQFF
TGTGCCAGCAGCAAAGGGGGCGGAGCCTCCTACAATGAGCAGTTCTTC
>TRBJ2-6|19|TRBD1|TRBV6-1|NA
CASRELPYRGRPGANVLTF
TGTGCCAGCAGGGAATTGCCGTACAGGGGGCGTCCGGGGGCCAACGTCCTGACTTTC
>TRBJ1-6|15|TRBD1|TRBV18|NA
CASSQQGPHNSPLHF
TGTGCCAGCTCACAACAGGGGCCGCATAATTCACCCCTCCACTTT
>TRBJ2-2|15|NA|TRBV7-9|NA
CASTLRTANTGELFF
TGTGCCAGCACCCTAAGGACAGCGAACACCGGGGAGCTGTTTTTT
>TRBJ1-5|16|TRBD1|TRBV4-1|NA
CASSQDNRGPNQPQHF
TGCGCCAGCAGCCAAGATAACAGGGGGCCCAATCAGCCCCAGCATTTT
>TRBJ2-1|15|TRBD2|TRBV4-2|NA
CASSQVISGGPEQFF
TGTGCCAGCAGCCAAGTAATTAGCGGGGGGCCCGAGCAGTTCTTC
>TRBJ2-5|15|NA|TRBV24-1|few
CATSDSENLVGTQYF
TGTGCCACCAGTGATTCAGAAAACCTCGTTGGGACCCAGTACTTC
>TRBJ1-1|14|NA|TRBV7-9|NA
CASSLGGSNTEAFF
TGTGCCAGCAGCTTAGGAGGGTCGAACACTGAAGCTTTCTTT